These 23 T cell receptor beta chains originate from one sample sequenced in a study of patients and donors after allogeneic stem cell transplantation. TCRdb reprocessed the RT-PCR reads with MiXCR, giving one entry per CDR3 protein. Here the sample spans 900,000 to 1,000,000 distinct CDR3 sequences, roughly 18% being singletons. Sequencing input: blood, either unsorted or a sorted T cell fraction (not recorded which). The source is a human donor who was either an allogeneic HSCT recipient or a stem cell or donor lymphocyte infusion donor (not recorded which). It is not recorded whose cells these are; they may come from a transplant donor.

The rearrangement joins TRBV7-2 to TRBJ2-7, with no clear D. The CDR3 sequence is 14 residues long. From germline, CDR1 is SGHTA and CDR2 FQGNSA. V was cut by 2 bases and J by 0 bases, with 8 bases left in between. CDR3 sequence reads: CASSLYSLSYEQYF. The CDR3, as DNA: TGTGCCAGCAGCTTATACAGTCTCTCCTACGAGCAGTACTTC. The variable domain in full, completed from reference TRBV7-2 and TRBJ2-7, reads GAGVSQSPSNKVTEKGKDVELRCDPISGHTALYWYRQSLGQGLEFLIYFQGNSAPDKSGLPSDRFSAERTGGSVSTLTIQRTQQEDSAVYLCASSLYSLSYEQYFGPGTRLTVT.

A few counts support this clonotype. V and J are TRBV9 and TRBJ2-3; D is possibly TRBD1 (6 bases). The V end was cut by 1 base, the J end by 4 bases, with 10 bases between. Germline values: CDR1 SGDLS, CDR2 YYNGEE. This CDR3 comprises 14 residues. CDR3 sequence: CASSVSPGADTQYF. For the CDR3, the DNA is TGTGCCAGCAGCGTATCACCAGGGGCAGATACGCAGTATTTT.

This chain links TRBV27 with TRBJ2-5; possibly TRBD1 for D (5 bases). The V and J ends lost 7 bases and 4 bases respectively, with 22 bases between them. Germline CDR1 and CDR2: MNHEY and SMNVEV (reference sequence). CDR3 size: 16 residues. The CDR3 DNA sequence: TGTGCCAGCACCAAAACTGGTTCCAGGGATCGAGAGACCCAGTACTTC. As protein: CASTKTGSRDRETQYF.

This chain joins TRBV27 and TRBJ1-5; D perhaps matches TRBD1 (6 bases). Germline V lookup: CDR1 MNHEY, CDR2 SMNVEV (reference sequence). CDR3 length equals 14 residues. V was pared by 5 bases and J by 4 bases, with 12 bases between. This chain's CDR3 is CASSTLRGNQPQHF. The DNA for the CDR3 is TGTGCCAGCAGTACCCTCAGGGGAAATCAGCCCCAGCATTTT.

This chain joins TRBV9 and TRBJ2-2; 10 bases map to TRBD2. The CDR3 consists of 15 residues. V trimming: 0 bases; J trimming: 6 bases; junction bases outside the gene matches: 2. Germline values: CDR1 SGDLS, CDR2 YYNGEE. The CDR3 DNA is TGTGCCAGCAGCGTAGCTGGACTAGCGGCCGGGGAGCTGTTTTTT. Its translation is CASSVAGLAAGELFF.

The chain has TRBV2 and TRBJ2-7, with D maybe TRBD2 (6 bases). The CDR3 extends over 15 amino acids. Trimming pared 5 bases from V and 2 bases from J, leaving 16 bases between. Germline V gives CDR1 SNHLY, CDR2 FYNNEI. The CDR3 is CASSPPQSGAYEQYF. DNA of the CDR3: TGTGCCAGCAGTCCTCCTCAATCGGGGGCCTACGAGCAGTACTTC. Supplemented by reference TRBV2 and TRBJ2-7, the full variable domain reads EPEVTQTPSHQVTQMGQEVILRCVPISNHLYFYWYRQILGQKVEFLVSFYNNEISEKSEIFDDQFSVERPDGSNFTLKIRSTKLEDSAMYFCASSPPQSGAYEQYFGPGTRLTVT.

The rearrangement uses TRBV6-2 or TRBV6-3 and TRBJ1-5; 10 positions agree with TRBD1. Germline V lookup: CDR1 MNHEY, CDR2 SVGEGT. V gave up 6 bases and J gave up 6 bases; unmatched junction bases: 11. The CDR3 has 16 residues. CDR3 region: CASRSSGTGASQPQHF. CDR3 coding DNA: TGTGCCAGCAGGTCATCCGGGACAGGGGCGAGTCAGCCCCAGCATTTT.

V gene TRBV12-3 or TRBV12-4 combines with J gene TRBJ1-4; D possibly corresponds to TRBD1 (5 bases). This CDR3 spans 14 amino acids. Trimming stripped 4 bases from V and 5 bases from J, with 11 bases between. The DNA for the CDR3 is TGTGCCAGCAGTTCCCGGCAGGGAAATGAAAAACTGTTTTTT. Encoded protein: CASSSRQGNEKLFF.

This clonotype turned up a few times. The chain employs TRBV5-1 and TRBJ2-5; the match to TRBD1 covers 8 bases. The CDR3 totals 15 residues. CDR1 and CDR2 from the germline V gene are SGHRS and YFSETQ. The V segment lost 3 bases and the J segment 2 bases; nucleotides outside the gene matches: 6. The CDR3 loop is CASSSGDRRQETQYF. In DNA, the CDR3 is TGCGCCAGCAGCTCGGGGGACAGGCGTCAAGAGACCCAGTACTTC.

A few counts support this clonotype. The chain joins TRBV27 to TRBJ2-5; either TRBD1 or TRBD2 may supply D (7 bases each). Germline V gives CDR1 MNHEY, CDR2 SMNVEV (reference sequence). The CDR3 consists of 16 residues. The V and J ends lost 3 bases and 5 bases respectively, with 19 bases between them. The CDR3: CASSFSWAGGEETQYF. In DNA, the CDR3 is TGTGCCAGCAGTTTTAGTTGGGCAGGGGGGGAGGAGACCCAGTACTTC.

There are many counts of this clonotype. The chain recombines TRBV29-1 with TRBJ1-2, with D unresolved. The CDR3 length is 14 residues. The germline gives CDR1 SQVTM, CDR2 ANQGSEA. V dropped 0 bases and J dropped 0 bases, with 8 bases sitting between them. CDR3 bases: TGCAGCGTTGAAGAGCACAATCCTAACTATGGCTACACCTTC. This codes for CSVEEHNPNYGYTF.

V gene TRBV2 combines with J gene TRBJ2-7, with D possibly being TRBD1 (5 bases). CDR3 size: 13 residues. The V end lost 7 bases, the J end lost 0 bases, and 10 bases lay between the germline ends. The germline CDR1 and CDR2 sequences are SNHLY and FYNNEI. CDR3 amino acids: CASIGARSYEQYF. As DNA, the CDR3 is TGTGCCAGCATAGGGGCACGCTCCTACGAGCAGTACTTC.

DNA of the CDR3: TGCGCCAGCACTCAGGGGGAAAGCTCCTACAATGAGCAGTTCTTC. This codes for CASTQGESSYNEQFF. V and J are TRBV5-1 and TRBJ2-1; the match to TRBD1 covers 7 bases. Germline lookup yields CDR1 SGHRS and CDR2 YFSETQ. Trimming cost V 6 bases and J 0 bases; bases outside gene matches: 6. The CDR3 runs 15 residues. The variable domain in full, with the rest retrieved from reference TRBV5-1 and TRBJ2-1, is KAGVTQTPRYLIKTRGQQVTLSCSPISGHRSVSWYQQTPGQGLQFLFEYFSETQRNKGNFPGRFSGRQFSNSRSEMNVSTLELGDSALYLCASTQGESSYNEQFFGPGTRLTVL.

V and J are TRBV10-3 and TRBJ2-7; D ambiguous. The CDR3 has 18 amino acids. Trimming took off 4 bases at V and 0 bases at J, with 22 bases between the two ends. Germline loops: CDR1 ENHRY, CDR2 SYGVKD. This CDR3 is CAISVRISTTSPSYEQYF. The CDR3 DNA reads TGTGCCATCAGTGTAAGAATCTCGACCACCTCACCCTCCTACGAGCAGTACTTC.

In this sample, this clonotype turned up many times. This sequence joins TRBV29-1 and TRBJ2-4; the D gene is possibly TRBD2 (6 bases). Germline assignment: CDR1 SQVTM and CDR2 ANQGSEA. V lost 3 bases and J lost 7, with 10 bases in between. This CDR3 comprises 12 residues. CDR3: CSVESGDNIQYF. The DNA of the CDR3 is TGCAGCGTTGAGTCGGGGGATAACATTCAGTACTTC. Drawing the rest from reference TRBV29-1 and TRBJ2-4, the complete variable domain is SAVISQKPSRDICQRGTSLTIQCQVDSQVTMMFWYRQQPGQSLTLIATANQGSEATYESGFVIDKFPISRPNLTFSTLTVSNMSPEDSSIYLCSVESGDNIQYFGAGTRLSVL.

The V and J genes are TRBV3-1 and TRBJ1-5; D unresolved. CDR3 length equals 13 residues. V was shortened by 3 bases and J by 3 bases, with 6 bases between the two germline ends. CDR1 and CDR2 (germline): LGHDT, YNNKEL (reference sequence). CDR3 in amino acids: CASSQETNQPQHF. CDR3 coding DNA: TGTGCCAGCAGCCAGGAAACCAATCAGCCCCAGCATTTT.

The chain links TRBV11-2 to TRBJ2-1, with D perhaps TRBD2 (6 bases). Trimming cost V 5 bases and J 5 bases, with 25 bases left between them. The CDR3 has 18 residues. In germline, CDR1 is SGHAT, CDR2 FQNNGV. Here the CDR3 reads CASSPGGTGSPNNNEQFF. The CDR3 DNA is TGTGCCAGCAGCCCCGGAGGGACGGGGTCCCCCAACAACAATGAGCAGTTCTTC.

This chain links TRBV12-3 or TRBV12-4 with TRBJ1-5; a weak D match, TRBD1 (6 bases). The CDR3 has 15 amino acids. The V gene lost 5 bases and the J gene lost 4 bases, with 15 bases spanning the gap. As DNA, the CDR3 is TGTGCCAGCAGTGGTCCGGGGGCAGAAAATCAGCCCCAGCATTTT. Translated, it gives CASSGPGAENQPQHF.

This clonotype has only a few counts. The V gene is TRBV4-3, the J gene TRBJ2-1, with 13 bases lining up with TRBD2. With V trimmed by 1 base and J by 8 bases, 5 bases remained unmatched. The CDR3 is 16 residues long. The V gene's germline CDR1 is LGHNA and CDR2 YSLEER. The CDR3 spells CASSQVTSGGADEQFF. The DNA of the CDR3 is TGCGCCAGCAGCCAAGTTACTAGCGGGGGGGCGGATGAGCAGTTCTTC.

The CDR3 DNA reads as TGCAGTGCTTCCTCCGGGACTAGCACCTACGAGCAGTACTTC. This sequence encodes CSASSGTSTYEQYF. V gene TRBV20-1 combines with J gene TRBJ2-7; 9 nucleotides agree with TRBD2. There are 14 residues in the CDR3. V lost 5 bases to trimming and J lost 2 bases; unmatched junction nucleotides: 7. Per the germline V gene, CDR1 is DFQATT and CDR2 is SNEGSKA (reference sequence).

This clonotype was observed a few times. This chain links TRBV20-1 with TRBJ2-5, with a weak D call TRBD2 (6 bases). The CDR3 has 10 residues. Trimming took 7 bases from V and 3 from J, leaving 6 bases between them. Germline CDR1 and CDR2: DFQATT and SNEGSKA (reference sequence). The CDR3 DNA reads TGCAGTGTAGCGGAAGAGACCCAGTACTTC. Protein: CSVAEETQYF.

J is TRBJ2-3 and V is TRBV20-1; 7 bases are shared with TRBD1. V lost 6 bases, J lost 2 bases, and 14 bases stayed unmatched. CDR3 size: 16 residues. The germline gives CDR1 DFQATT, CDR2 SNEGSKA (reference sequence). DNA for the CDR3: TGCAGTGCCATCGGGCCTGAGGGACAGACCACAGATACGCAGTATTTT. This codes for CSAIGPEGQTTDTQYF.

This clonotype has just a few counts. The genes are TRBV18 and TRBJ1-2, with a tentative D call TRBD1 (5 bases). CDR1 is KGHSH, CDR2 LQKENI, per germline. The germline V and J ends were trimmed by 4 bases and 6 bases, with 18 bases remaining between them. The CDR3 sequence is 15 residues long. The CDR3 DNA sequence: TGTGCCAGCTCACTTAACGGGGGAGGAGGTGATGGCTACACCTTC. Translated: CASSLNGGGGDGYTF.